Listed below are T cell receptor beta chains from one sample, sequenced in a study of cytomegalovirus exposure and HLA in healthy donors. Profiling relied on immunoSEQ multiplex PCR, and the TCRdb table lists in-frame clones only, not all of them. This table has 180,000 or so clones, 70% to 90% appearing once. Sequenced input: PBMCs. The receptors stem from a man between 18 and 35 years old in good health and CMV-seropositive. CDR3s include the opening cysteine and the closing phenylalanine or tryptophan. The D gene is left open where the match is weak. Size is omitted from some rows. Given values are once, few, many or a class for expanded clones.

j_call clone_size v_call d_call cdr3_aa cdr3_nt
TRBJ1-1 - TRBV29-1 TRBD1 CSVDTGGMNTEAFF TGCAGCGTTGATACAGGGGGCATGAACACTGAAGCTTTCTTT
TRBJ2-7 - TRBV20-1 - CSAQQGYEQYF TGCAGTGCTCAACAGGGTTACGAGCAGTACTTC
TRBJ2-7 - TRBV9 TRBD1 CASSGGQSAYEQYF TGTGCCAGCAGCGGGGGACAGTCCGCCTACGAGCAGTACTTC
TRBJ2-5 - TRBV5-6 TRBD1 CASSLRTGGLGTQYF TGTGCCAGCAGCCTGCGGACAGGGGGCTTAGGGACCCAGTACTTC
TRBJ2-5 - TRBV28 - CASSLSQHLRNF TGTGCCAGCAGTTTATCCCAACACCTTCGAAACTTC
TRBJ2-1 - TRBV6-5 - CASSTGIANEQFF TGTGCCAGCAGCACAGGGATAGCCAATGAGCAGTTCTTC
TRBJ2-5 - TRBV10-2 TRBD2 CASSLSLAAGETQYF TGCGCCAGCAGCTTGAGCCTGGCAGCGGGGGAGACCCAGTACTTC
TRBJ2-7 - TRBV18 - CASSPLGETYEQYF TGTGCCAGCTCACCACTGGGTGAGACATACGAGCAGTACTTC
TRBJ2-7 - TRBV23-1 - CARTAEQYF TGCGCCAGGACAGCCGAGCAGTACTTC
TRBJ1-1 few TRBV5-1 TRBD1 CASSYGQGLNTEAFF TGCGCCAGCAGCTACGGACAGGGTTTGAACACTGAAGCTTTCTTT
TRBJ1-2 - TRBV19 - CASSYVQNYGYTF TGTGCCAGTAGTTACGTACAGAACTATGGCTACACCTTC
TRBJ1-1 - TRBV6-1 TRBD1 CASSGDPGGQTEAFF TGTGCCAGCAGTGGAGACCCAGGGGGCCAAACTGAAGCTTTCTTT
TRBJ1-4 once TRBV9 - CASSVEDSRDEKLFF TGTGCCAGCAGCGTAGAGGACAGTCGGGATGAAAAACTGTTTTTT
TRBJ2-7 - TRBV6-4 TRBD1 CASSDRQGSEQYF TGTGCCAGCAGTGACCGACAGGGGTCCGAGCAGTACTTC
TRBJ1-2 - TRBV2 - CASSETAYGYTF TGTGCCAGCAGTGAAACTGCGTATGGCTACACCTTC
TRBJ2-5 - TRBV29-1 TRBD2 CSVEVPGLTQETQYF TGCAGCGTTGAGGTCCCGGGACTAACACAAGAGACCCAGTACTTC
TRBJ2-7 - TRBV9 TRBD2 CASSVDLAGGPGEQYF TGTGCCAGCAGCGTAGATCTAGCGGGGGGGCCGGGAGAGCAGTACTTC
TRBJ1-1 - TRBV6-1 - CASSTGRRVNTEAFF TGTGCCAGCAGCACAGGCAGGAGGGTGAACACTGAAGCTTTCTTT
TRBJ1-6 - TRBV18 TRBD1 CASSRGQGVNNSPLHF TGTGCCAGCTCCCGAGGACAGGGGGTTAATAATTCACCCCTCCACTTT
TRBJ2-3 - TRBV30 TRBD2 CAWSPLAGALTDTQYF TGTGCCTGGAGTCCACTAGCGGGGGCACTCACAGATACGCAGTATTTT
TRBJ2-3 - TRBV5-8 - CASRVRVTDTQYF TGTGCCAGCAGGGTCAGGGTGACAGATACGCAGTATTTT
TRBJ2-5 once TRBV5-6 - CASSFWSGRETQYF TGTGCCAGCAGCTTTTGGTCAGGGAGGGAGACCCAGTACTTC
TRBJ1-2 - TRBV19 TRBD1 CATTRDRASNYGYTF TGTGCCACAACCCGGGACAGGGCTTCAAACTATGGCTACACCTTC
TRBJ1-2 - TRBV6-1 - CASSDSGGFFYGYTF TGTGCCAGCAGTGACTCGGGGGGCTTCTTCTATGGCTACACCTTC
TRBJ1-4 - TRBV9 - CASSVAGTTNEKLFF TGTGCCAGCAGCGTAGCGGGAACAACTAATGAAAAACTGTTTTTT
TRBJ2-7 - TRBV6-1 TRBD2 CASSEAAGGPNEQYF TGTGCCAGCAGTGAAGCGGCGGGGGGGCCGAACGAGCAGTACTTC
TRBJ2-7 - TRBV28 - CASSLLQTPRQYF TGTGCCAGCAGTTTATTACAGACGCCTCGGCAGTACTTC
TRBJ1-3 - TRBV6-1 - CASSAGPGNTIYF TGTGCCAGCAGTGCAGGGCCCGGAAACACCATATATTTT
TRBJ1-5 - TRBV12-5 - CASGFTLETHPSNQPQHF TGTGCTAGTGGTTTCACCCTAGAGACCCACCCGAGCAATCAGCCCCAGCATTTT
TRBJ2-7 - TRBV6-1 TRBD1 CATPTGAPYEQYF TGTGCCACCCCGACAGGGGCCCCCTACGAGCAGTACTTC
TRBJ1-1 - TRBV5-4 - CASKGGYLNTEAFF TGTGCCAGCAAAGGGGGATACTTGAACACTGAAGCTTTCTTT
TRBJ2-7 - TRBV5-1 - CASRQGKGEQYF TGCGCCAGCAGGCAGGGTAAGGGCGAGCAGTACTTC
TRBJ1-1 - TRBV7-3 - CASSLTRGSTEAFF TGTGCCAGCAGCTTAACGCGAGGGAGTACTGAAGCTTTCTTT
TRBJ2-1 - TRBV5-1 TRBD1 CASSRRTGGIYNEQFF TGCGCCAGCAGCCGCCGGACAGGGGGCATCTACAATGAGCAGTTCTTC
TRBJ1-2 - TRBV19 TRBD1 CASRDRAANYGYTF TGTGCCAGTAGAGACAGGGCCGCTAACTATGGCTACACCTTC
TRBJ2-7 - TRBV6-1 - CASSEKLGLTYEQYF TGTGCCAGCAGTGAAAAACTGGGACTGACCTACGAGCAGTACTTC
TRBJ2-2 - TRBV27 TRBD1 CASSRNRGRTGELFF TGTGCCAGCAGTCGAAACAGGGGGCGCACCGGGGAGCTGTTTTTT
TRBJ1-3 few TRBV6-5 - CASSPPGGLGNTIYF TGTGCCAGCAGTCCCCCCGGGGGTCTTGGAAACACCATATATTTT
TRBJ2-7 - TRBV7-6 - CASSGVGVAGAYEQYF TGTGCCAGCAGCGGGGTCGGAGTTGCGGGGGCGTACGAGCAGTACTTC
TRBJ1-4 - TRBV15 - CATSRDRPGADEKLFF TGTGCCACCAGCAGAGATCGGCCAGGGGCGGATGAAAAACTGTTTTTT
TRBJ2-6 - TRBV18 TRBD1 CASSPRDRGSTGANVLTF TGTGCCAGCTCACCACGGGACAGGGGATCTACTGGGGCCAACGTCCTGACTTTC
TRBJ2-7 - TRBV11-2 - CASSLDLIYEQYF TGTGCCAGCAGCTTAGATTTAATTTACGAGCAGTACTTC
TRBJ2-4 - TRBV2 TRBD2 CASNPIASGGKKNIQYF TGTGCCAGCAACCCAATAGCTAGCGGGGGGAAGAAAAACATTCAGTACTTC
TRBJ2-2 - TRBV6-6 - CASSSDFNTGELFF TGTGCCAGCAGTTCGGACTTTAACACCGGGGAGCTGTTTTTT
TRBJ2-7 - TRBV6-6 - CASSPTGTEQYF TGTGCCAGCAGTCCTACAGGGACCGAGCAGTACTTC
TRBJ1-2 - TRBV11-2 - CASSLDLYLGGTDLYGYTF TGTGCCAGCAGCTTAGATTTATATCTGGGAGGTACAGACCTCTATGGCTACACCTTC
TRBJ2-2 - TRBV2 - CASSASRNTGELFF TGTGCCAGCAGCGCCTCGAGGAACACCGGGGAGCTGTTTTTT
TRBJ2-7 few TRBV27 - CASSLRYPGISYEQYF TGTGCCAGCAGTTTAAGGTACCCGGGAATATCCTACGAGCAGTACTTC
TRBJ2-7 - TRBV14 - CASSQSTAPSYEQYF TGTGCCAGCAGCCAGTCGACAGCCCCCTCCTACGAGCAGTACTTC
TRBJ2-5 - TRBV25-1 - CASSVKETQYF TGTGCCAGCAGTGTTAAAGAGACCCAGTACTTC
TRBJ2-7 - TRBV7-2 TRBD2 CASSLGGGTYEQYF TGTGCCAGCAGCTTGGGCGGGGGTACCTACGAGCAGTACTTC
TRBJ2-5 - TRBV19 - CASSSQEETQYF TGTGCCAGTAGTTCTCAAGAGGAGACCCAGTACTTC
TRBJ2-7 - TRBV28 TRBD1 CASRTGTSEQYF TGTGCCAGCCGGACAGGGACCTCCGAGCAGTACTTC
TRBJ1-4 - TRBV6-1 - CASSEVGIEKLFF TGTGCCAGCAGTGAGGTCGGGATTGAAAAACTGTTTTTT
TRBJ1-2 - TRBV5-6 TRBD1 CASSLDRGYGYTF TGTGCCAGCAGCTTGGACAGGGGCTATGGCTACACCTTC